This T cell receptor beta chain was identified in a study of control samples from healthy donors and cancer patients. Clones were read by immunoSEQ multiplex PCR, and TCRdb kept only the in-frame ones, dropping some. The sample has about 160,000 clones, around 90% seen once. Material for sequencing was blood. The source is a man aged 25 to 40 in good health.

The CDR3 region is CASSSKAKFRGRNQPQHF. The CDR3 bases are TGTGCCAGCAGCTCCAAGGCGAAATTCAGGGGGCGAAATCAGCCCCAGCATTTT. J is TRBJ1-5 and V is TRBV7-8; 8 bases are shared with TRBD1. The V gene's germline CDR1 is SGHVS and CDR2 FQNEAQ. With V trimmed by 4 bases and J by 4 bases, 15 bases remained unmatched. This CDR3 is built from 18 residues. The entire variable domain, with the rest obtained from reference TRBV7-8 and TRBJ1-5, is as follows: GAGVSQSPRYKVAKRGQDVALRCDPISGHVSLFWYQQALGQGPEFLTYFQNEAQLDKSGLPSDRFFAERPEGSVSTLKIQRTQQEDSAVYLCASSSKAKFRGRNQPQHFGDGTRLSIL.